Listed below are T cell receptor beta chains from one sample, sequenced in a study of cytomegalovirus exposure and HLA in healthy donors. Only in-frame clones appear in the TCRdb table, and some are missing; sequencing was by immunoSEQ multiplex PCR. The data contain about 330,000 clones, roughly 89% of them singletons. The sample taken for sequencing was PBMCs. These receptors came from a woman aged 18 to 35 in good health and CMV-seronegative. Each CDR3 is given with its conserved first and last residue. Each record gives: D gene, V gene, clone size, J gene, CDR3 DNA, CDR3 protein. The D gene is left open where the match is weak. Clone size appears in some rows only: once, few, many, or a class for an expanded clone.

D gene: .; V gene: TRBV9; clone size: .; J gene: TRBJ2-5; CDR3 DNA: TGTGCCAGCAGCGTAGGGTCGGGAGTTGCCACCATGACGGAGACCCAGTACTTC; CDR3 protein: CASSVGSGVATMTETQYF
D gene: TRBD1; V gene: TRBV28; clone size: .; J gene: TRBJ2-5; CDR3 DNA: TGTGCCAGCAGGGGGACAGGGGGCGCCGGGGAGACCCAGTACTTC; CDR3 protein: CASRGTGGAGETQYF
D gene: TRBD2; V gene: TRBV19; clone size: .; J gene: TRBJ2-3; CDR3 DNA: TGTGCCAGTAGTATAGATGGCCTAGCGGGGAAGTATTTT; CDR3 protein: CASSIDGLAGKYF
D gene: TRBD2; V gene: TRBV5-1; clone size: .; J gene: TRBJ2-5; CDR3 DNA: TGCGCCAGCAGTTCGAGCGGGAACCAAGAGACCCAGTACTTC; CDR3 protein: CASSSSGNQETQYF
D gene: .; V gene: TRBV15; clone size: .; J gene: TRBJ2-1; CDR3 DNA: TGTGCCACCAGCAGAGAGGGCTACTCCCTCTACAATGAGCAGTTCTTC; CDR3 protein: CATSREGYSLYNEQFF
D gene: TRBD1; V gene: TRBV4-2; clone size: .; J gene: TRBJ1-1; CDR3 DNA: TGTGCCAGCAGCCAAGCCGGTACAGGGGCGTCTGAAGCTTTCTTT; CDR3 protein: CASSQAGTGASEAFF
D gene: TRBD2; V gene: TRBV11-1; clone size: .; J gene: TRBJ2-7; CDR3 DNA: TGTGCCAGCAGCTATCGTGGGACTAGGGCTGACGAGCAGTACTTC; CDR3 protein: CASSYRGTRADEQYF
D gene: TRBD2; V gene: TRBV6-5; clone size: .; J gene: TRBJ2-7; CDR3 DNA: TGTGCCAGCAGTTACTCCGGGACTAGCGCGTCCTACGAGCAGTACTTC; CDR3 protein: CASSYSGTSASYEQYF
D gene: .; V gene: TRBV5-6; clone size: .; J gene: TRBJ1-2; CDR3 DNA: TGTGCCAGCAGCCTCATCACTATCGGGGTTGGCTACACCTTC; CDR3 protein: CASSLITIGVGYTF
D gene: .; V gene: TRBV29-1; clone size: .; J gene: TRBJ2-7; CDR3 DNA: TGCAGCGTTGTGTACAGTAGCTCCTACGAGCAGTACTTC; CDR3 protein: CSVVYSSSYEQYF
D gene: .; V gene: TRBV2; clone size: .; J gene: TRBJ1-3; CDR3 DNA: TGTGCCAGCACTCCGAGCGGGGGGTCTGGAAACACCATATATTTT; CDR3 protein: CASTPSGGSGNTIYF
D gene: .; V gene: TRBV11-2; clone size: .; J gene: TRBJ2-7; CDR3 DNA: TGTGCCAGCAGCCCGGCGGCCGACTACGAGCAGTACTTC; CDR3 protein: CASSPAADYEQYF
D gene: .; V gene: TRBV25-1; clone size: few; J gene: TRBJ2-7; CDR3 DNA: TGTGCCAGCAGTGCACAGGGTAGCGAGCAGTACTTC; CDR3 protein: CASSAQGSEQYF
D gene: .; V gene: TRBV4-1; clone size: .; J gene: TRBJ2-3; CDR3 DNA: TGCGCCAGCAGCCAAGCAAGGACTCGAGCAGATACGCAGTATTTT; CDR3 protein: CASSQARTRADTQYF
D gene: .; V gene: TRBV7-3; clone size: once; J gene: TRBJ1-1; CDR3 DNA: TGTGCCAGCAGCTTAGACCCGGGGGACACTGAAGCTTTCTTT; CDR3 protein: CASSLDPGDTEAFF